This T cell receptor (beta chain) was sequenced during a study of OX40 agonist ivuxolimab in advanced cancers. Clones were sequenced by immunoSEQ multiplex PCR, and TCRdb holds only the in-frame ones, with some missing. Here the sample spans 55,000 to 95,000 clones, around 88% being singletons. The CDR3 sequence is 15 residues long. Germline V CDR1 and CDR2: SGHVS, FQNEAQ. J lost 4 bases, V lost 2 bases, and 8 bases had no gene match. This clone showed up just a few times. This material consisted of CD4+ or CD8+ T cells sorted from blood, taken in a trial of the OX40 agonist ivuxolimab. The TCR originated in an adult with an advanced solid tumor such as melanoma, head and neck, liver or kidney cancer. This chain uses TRBV7-8 with TRBJ2-7; TRBD1 matches 7 bases. CDR3 in DNA: TGTGCCAGCAGCTTACGGGACAGCCCCTTATACGAGCAGTACTTC. Its translation: CASSLRDSPLYEQYF.